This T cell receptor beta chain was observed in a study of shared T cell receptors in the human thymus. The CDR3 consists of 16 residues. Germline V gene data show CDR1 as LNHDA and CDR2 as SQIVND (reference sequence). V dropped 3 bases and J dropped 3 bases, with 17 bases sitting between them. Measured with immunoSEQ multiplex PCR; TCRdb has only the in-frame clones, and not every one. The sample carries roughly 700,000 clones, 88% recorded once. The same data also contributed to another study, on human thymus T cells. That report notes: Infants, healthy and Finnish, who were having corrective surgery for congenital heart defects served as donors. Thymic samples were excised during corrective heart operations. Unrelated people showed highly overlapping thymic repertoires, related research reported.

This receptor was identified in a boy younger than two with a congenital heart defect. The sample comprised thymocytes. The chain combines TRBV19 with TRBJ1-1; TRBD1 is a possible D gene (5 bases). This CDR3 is CASSIRRGDWDTEAFF. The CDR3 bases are TGTGCCAGTAGTATTAGGAGGGGAGATTGGGACACTGAAGCTTTCTTT.